The 29 T cell receptor beta chains below were found in one sample sequenced in a study of T-cell reconstitution after alpha-beta-depleted transplantation in children. Unique molecular identifiers featured in how the TCRbeta library was prepared. TCRdb analysed the PCR reads with MiXCR anew, one entry per CDR3 protein. The data contain some 460,000 distinct CDR3 sequences, 15% to 20% of them singletons. The sample here was PBMCs, mostly from graft donor cells, taken 360 days after TCRalphabeta/CD19-depleted stem cell transplant. The receptors come from a boy younger than two who had a stem cell transplant for Wiskott-Aldrich syndrome, so the T cells may come from the graft donor.

This chain uses TRBV5-1 with TRBJ2-1; weak D call: TRBD1 (5 bases). The CDR3 loop spans 15 amino acids. V was pared by 0 bases and J by 9 bases, with 16 bases between. CDR1 SGHRS and CDR2 YFSETQ come from the germline V gene. CDR3 sequence: CASSLVSRVGSEQFF. CDR3 nucleotide sequence: TGCGCCAGCAGCTTGGTTTCCAGGGTAGGCAGTGAGCAGTTCTTC.

The rearrangement uses TRBV10-2 and TRBJ2-2, with 8 bases matching TRBD2. Germline V gene data show CDR1 as WSHSY and CDR2 as SAAADI. Trimming cost V 6 bases and J 4 bases; bases outside gene matches: 13. The CDR3 has 17 residues. The CDR3 loop reads CASRRAKRGRGTGELFF. For the CDR3, the DNA is TGCGCCAGCAGAAGAGCCAAGCGGGGGAGGGGCACCGGGGAGCTGTTTTTT.

This clonotype was seen more than once but under ten times. The V gene is TRBV10-3, the J gene TRBJ1-2; D is perhaps TRBD1 (6 bases). The CDR3 consists of 13 residues. Per germline, CDR1 ENHRY and CDR2 SYGVKD. The V end was cut by 5 bases, the J end by 2 bases, with 9 bases between. CDR3 region: CAISRGQNYGYTF. CDR3 in DNA: TGTGCCATCAGTCGGGGGCAAAACTATGGCTACACCTTC.

The chain recombines TRBV15 with TRBJ1-2; the D is unclear. CDR3 length equals 13 residues. The V end lost 0 bases, the J end lost 8 bases, and 10 bases lay between the germline ends. CDR1 and CDR2 from the germline V gene are LNHNV and YYDKDF (reference sequence). This CDR3 reads CATSRDRVPGYTF. CDR3 bases: TGTGCCACCAGCAGAGATCGAGTGCCCGGCTACACCTTC.

The genes are TRBV7-8 and TRBJ2-7, with 9 bases aligning to TRBD1. The CDR3 is 15 residues long. Per the germline V gene, CDR1 is SGHVS and CDR2 is FQNEAQ. Losses at the gene ends were 7 bases for V and 2 bases for J; bases not matched to a gene: 9. This CDR3 is CASTRKQGATYEQYF. The CDR3 coding sequence is TGTGCCAGCACAAGGAAACAGGGGGCAACCTACGAGCAGTACTTC.

This chain connects TRBV10-3 to TRBJ2-2; 10 bases are shared with TRBD1. This CDR3 spans 15 amino acids. CDR1 and CDR2 (germline): ENHRY, SYGVKD. Trimming took 4 bases from V and 5 from J; bases not matched to a gene: 4. The CDR3: CAISVTGQGTGELFF. The CDR3 nucleotides are TGTGCCATCAGTGTAACGGGACAGGGGACCGGGGAGCTGTTTTTT.

The V call is TRBV6-1, the J call TRBJ1-4; D not certain. This CDR3 contains 12 residues. Germline V gives CDR1 MNHNS, CDR2 SASEGT. The V end was cut by 8 bases, the J end by 6 bases, with 10 bases between. CDR3 nucleotide sequence: TGTGCCAGCGGGTCAGCGTATGAAAAACTGTTTTTT. Its translation is CASGSAYEKLFF.

This chain connects TRBV27 to TRBJ2-1; 13 bases align to TRBD2. This CDR3 region has 17 residues. CDR1 MNHEY and CDR2 SMNVEV come from the germline V gene (reference sequence). With V trimmed by 2 bases and J by 6 bases, 7 bases remained unmatched. The CDR3 sequence: CASSLLPGTSGTNEQFF. The CDR3 nucleotides are TGTGCCAGCAGTTTACTACCCGGGACTAGCGGGACCAATGAGCAGTTCTTC.

The chain joins TRBV5-1 to TRBJ1-1; a possible D gene is TRBD1 (6 bases). The V and J ends lost 4 bases and 3 bases respectively, with 10 bases between them. CDR3 length: 13 amino acids. CDR1 SGHRS and CDR2 YFSETQ come from the germline V gene. The CDR3 nucleotides read TGCGCCAGCAGCGTGACAGGTTACACTGAAGCTTTCTTT. This sequence encodes CASSVTGYTEAFF.

The chain carries TRBV11-2 and TRBJ2-2, with TRBD1 matching 9 bases. Trimming cost V 5 bases and J 5 bases; bases outside gene matches: 6. The CDR3 is made up of 15 amino acids. Germline CDR1 and CDR2: SGHAT and FQNNGV. CDR3 bases: TGTGCCAGCAGCCCCCGGACAGGGGTTACCGGGGAGCTGTTTTTT. It encodes CASSPRTGVTGELFF.

This clonotype was observed a handful of times. The chain joins TRBV5-6 to TRBJ2-7; no clear D gene. CDR3 length: 14 residues. The germline CDR1 and CDR2 sequences are SGHDT and YYEEEE. V lost 0 bases to trimming and J lost 2 bases, with 9 bases between them. Here the CDR3 reads CASSLENLPYEQYF. The CDR3 DNA reads as TGTGCCAGCAGCTTGGAAAACCTCCCCTACGAGCAGTACTTC.

The chain is built from TRBV9 and TRBJ1-3; no firm D call. Trimming cost V 0 bases and J 0 bases, with 10 bases left between them. This CDR3 is 16 amino acids long. Germline CDR1 and CDR2: SGDLS and YYNGEE. In DNA, the CDR3 is TGTGCCAGCAGCGTAGAGCACCTGAGCTCTGGAAACACCATATATTTT. It is translated as CASSVEHLSSGNTIYF.

This clonotype was observed a handful of times. The rearrangement joins TRBV10-3 to TRBJ2-3; no reliable D call. CDR3 length: 15 residues. Trimming pared 5 bases from V and 0 bases from J, leaving 12 bases between. CDR1 and CDR2 (germline): ENHRY, SYGVKD. This chain's CDR3 is CAISMMGSSTDTQYF. In nucleotides, the CDR3 is TGTGCCATCAGTATGATGGGATCTAGCACAGATACGCAGTATTTT.

This clonotype was seen a handful of times. The chain employs TRBV5-1 and TRBJ2-5; 7 bases line up with TRBD1. J was trimmed by 2 bases and V by 3 bases; bases with no gene match: 10. Germline V lookup: CDR1 SGHRS, CDR2 YFSETQ. The CDR3 spans 16 residues. The CDR3, as DNA: TGCGCCAGCAGCTCCATCGACAGACAGGGACAAGAGACCCAGTACTTC. Amino acid sequence: CASSSIDRQGQETQYF. The full variable domain, with the rest looked up from reference TRBV5-1 and TRBJ2-5, is KAGVTQTPRYLIKTRGQQVTLSCSPISGHRSVSWYQQTPGQGLQFLFEYFSETQRNKGNFPGRFSGRQFSNSRSEMNVSTLELGDSALYLCASSSIDRQGQETQYFGPGTRLLVL.

This clonotype came up a few times. The chain links TRBV2 to TRBJ1-5, with 7 nucleotides matching TRBD1. The V and J ends lost 4 bases and 0 bases, in that order; junction bases with no gene match: 15. The germline V gene encodes CDR1 SNHLY and CDR2 FYNNEI. This CDR3 is built from 19 residues. CDR3 protein: CASSALLRGRGYSNQPQHF. Here the CDR3 DNA reads TGTGCCAGCAGTGCCCTTCTCAGGGGGAGGGGATATAGCAATCAGCCCCAGCATTTT.

V usage is TRBV24-1 and J usage is TRBJ2-1; D is possibly TRBD1 (6 bases). In germline, CDR1 is KGHDR, CDR2 SFDVKD. V was shortened by 3 bases and J by 6 bases, with 14 bases between the two germline ends. This CDR3 region has 15 residues. CDR3 loop: CATSDPVTGINEQFF. The CDR3 coding sequence is TGTGCCACCAGTGATCCCGTCACAGGGATCAATGAGCAGTTCTTC.

This clonotype showed up just a few times. V and J are TRBV20-1 and TRBJ2-5, with TRBD2 as a possible D gene (5 bases). The length of the CDR3 is 14 residues. Trimming shortened V by 3 bases and J by 4 bases, and 15 bases separated the two germline ends. Germline CDR1 reads DFQATT; CDR2 reads SNEGSKA (reference sequence). DNA of the CDR3: TGCAGTGCTAGCCAGAGGGTTATATCAGAGACCCAGTACTTC. This codes for CSASQRVISETQYF.

This clonotype was picked up many times. The rearrangement joins TRBV20-1 to TRBJ2-3; D gene unclear. The germline CDR1 and CDR2 sequences are DFQATT and SNEGSKA (reference sequence). The germline V and J ends were trimmed by 6 bases and 2 bases, with 15 bases remaining between them. This CDR3 spans 14 amino acids. CDR3 region: CSARGRFVTDTQYF. The CDR3 DNA sequence: TGCAGTGCCCGAGGACGGTTTGTCACAGATACGCAGTATTTT.

The CDR3 reads CASRRTGANYGYTF. CDR3 bases: TGTGCCAGCAGGAGGACAGGGGCTAACTATGGCTACACCTTC. The chain links TRBV28 to TRBJ1-2; 9 bases fit TRBD1. The CDR3 totals 14 residues. J was trimmed by 0 bases and V by 6 bases; bases with no gene match: 2. Germline CDR1 MDHEN, CDR2 SYDVKM.

This clonotype was counted between two and nine times. The chain employs TRBV6-2 or TRBV6-3 and TRBJ1-5, with D unclear. Per the germline V gene, CDR1 is MNHEY and CDR2 is SVGEGT. This CDR3 spans 15 amino acids. V was trimmed by 0 bases and J by 4 bases, leaving 10 bases between them. CDR3 loop: CASSYSWTGNQPQHF. CDR3 sequence (DNA): TGTGCCAGCAGTTACTCCTGGACGGGGAATCAGCCCCAGCATTTT.

This clonotype was detected only a few times. J is TRBJ2-7 and V is TRBV19, with 10 bases identical to TRBD1. This CDR3 comprises 14 residues. With V trimmed by 3 bases and J by 3 bases, 2 bases remained unmatched. Germline-derived CDR1 and CDR2 are LNHDA and SQIVND (reference sequence). The CDR3 loop reads CASSIRDRGYEQYF. The CDR3 DNA follows: TGTGCCAGTAGTATCCGGGACAGGGGCTACGAGCAGTACTTC.

This clonotype was recorded a few times. The chain recombines TRBV25-1 with TRBJ2-7; TRBD1 agrees at 8 bases. V was clipped by 1 base and J by 5 bases; unmatched bases: 7. From germline, CDR1 is MGHDK and CDR2 SYGVNS. The CDR3 spans 15 residues. The CDR3 sequence is CASSESGQGAHEQYF. DNA of the CDR3: TGTGCCAGCAGTGAATCGGGGCAGGGGGCTCACGAGCAGTACTTC.

In its sample, this clonotype was seen a few times. The CDR3 region has the DNA TGTGCCAGCAGTGCACTAGCGGGGGGGCCCGGGGAGCTGTTTTTT. Translation gives CASSALAGGPGELFF. J is TRBJ2-2 and V is TRBV12-3 or TRBV12-4; 13 bases match TRBD2. The V gene end was trimmed by 5 bases and the J gene end by 6 bases; junction bases not matched to a gene: 3. The CDR3 is 15 residues long.

V gene TRBV11-2 combines with J gene TRBJ2-3; tentatively, D is TRBD1 (5 bases). This CDR3 is 15 amino acids long. Trimming took off 2 bases at V and 2 bases at J, with 11 bases between the two ends. CDR1 and CDR2 (germline): SGHAT, FQNNGV. The CDR3 spells CASSLTGPNTDTQYF. The CDR3 region has the DNA TGTGCCAGCAGCTTAACAGGCCCCAACACAGATACGCAGTATTTT.

As concerns this clonotype: The junction and the germline gene differ at one end; a read error may be behind it. The chain carries TRBV29-1 and TRBJ2-3; 12 bases line up with TRBD2. From germline, CDR1 is SQVTM and CDR2 ANQGSEA. The CDR3 loop spans 15 amino acids. This chain's CDR3 is CSVEGLAGITDTQYF. In DNA form, the CDR3 reads TGCAGCGTCGAAGGACTAGCGGGGATAACAGATACGCAGTATTTT.

V gene TRBV3-1 combines with J gene TRBJ1-5; D might be TRBD1 (5 bases). Trimming stripped 4 bases from V and 0 bases from J, with 10 bases between. Germline V CDR1 and CDR2: LGHDT, YNNKEL (reference sequence). The CDR3 is made up of 15 amino acids. CDR3 amino acids: CASSPGANSNQPQHF. In DNA, the CDR3 is TGTGCCAGCAGCCCCGGGGCAAATAGCAATCAGCCCCAGCATTTT.

The rearrangement uses TRBV4-3 and TRBJ2-2; 9 bases agree with TRBD2. There are 18 residues in the CDR3. V was pared by 0 bases and J by 0 bases, with 5 bases of the junction left unmatched. In germline, CDR1 is LGHNA, CDR2 YSLEER. CDR3 sequence: CASSQDKLAGANTGELFF. In DNA form, the CDR3 reads TGCGCCAGCAGCCAAGACAAACTAGCGGGCGCGAACACCGGGGAGCTGTTTTTT.

In its sample, this clonotype was seen many times. The chain carries TRBV18 and TRBJ2-7; D is undetermined. From germline, CDR1 is KGHSH and CDR2 LQKENI. CDR3 length: 13 residues. V lost 4 bases to trimming and J lost 6 bases, with 13 bases between them. For the CDR3, the DNA is TGTGCCAGCTCACAAAATTTAGATAGCGAGCAGTACTTC. Its translation: CASSQNLDSEQYF.

V is TRBV20-1 and J is TRBJ2-7; 9 bases align to TRBD2. In germline, CDR1 is DFQATT, CDR2 SNEGSKA (reference sequence). The CDR3 is made up of 17 amino acids. Unmatched junction bases numbered 13, after V lost 0 bases and J lost 4 bases. For the CDR3, the DNA is TGCAGTGCTAGAGATCAAGGGCGGGCTAGCGGGATTTACGAGCAGTACTTC. Protein sequence: CSARDQGRASGIYEQYF.